The TCR beta chain under discussion was sequenced for a study of blood T cell repertoires in COVID-19. Whole-study context: The samples span acute and convalescent COVID-19 from the United States, Italy and Spain.

How the authors handled the data: Estimates of nucleated cell counts were drawn from the amplification of reference gene primers. The protocol was immunoSEQ multiplex PCR, while the TCRdb copy is restricted to in-frame clones and leaves out a portion. V, J and clone size are taken as reported in that table, and D and trimming were inferred from the DNA itself. The table has under 95,000 clones, 75% to 90% seen once. Germline CDR1 SNHLY, CDR2 FYNNEI. CDR3 size: 14 residues. V lost 5 bases and J 4 bases, leaving 11 bases between the germline ends. V and J are TRBV2 and TRBJ2-2, with a weak D call TRBD1 (6 bases). This TCR was recovered from a woman older than 75 with acute or convalescent COVID-19. The sample was peripheral blood. The chain's CDR3 is CASSSRTVTGELFF. The DNA for the CDR3 is TGTGCCAGCAGTTCGAGGACAGTCACCGGGGAGCTGTTTTTT.